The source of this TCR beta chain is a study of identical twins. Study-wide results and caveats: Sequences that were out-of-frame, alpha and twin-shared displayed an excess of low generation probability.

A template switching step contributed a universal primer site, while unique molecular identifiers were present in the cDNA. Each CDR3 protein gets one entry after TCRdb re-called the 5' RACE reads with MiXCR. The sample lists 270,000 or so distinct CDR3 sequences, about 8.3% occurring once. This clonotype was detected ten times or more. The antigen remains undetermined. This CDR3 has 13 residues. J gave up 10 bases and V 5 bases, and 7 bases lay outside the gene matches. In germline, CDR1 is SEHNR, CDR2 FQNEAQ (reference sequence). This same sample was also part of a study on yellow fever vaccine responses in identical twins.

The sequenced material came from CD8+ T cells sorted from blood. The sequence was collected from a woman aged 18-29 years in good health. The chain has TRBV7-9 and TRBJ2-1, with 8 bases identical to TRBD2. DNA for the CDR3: TGTGCCAGCAGCCCTCGACTAGCGACCGAGCAGTTCTTC. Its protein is CASSPRLATEQFF.